A selection of T cell receptor beta chains follows, all from one sample in a study of blood T cell repertoires in COVID-19. Some clones are missing from TCRdb's copy, which holds only in-frame ones; the method was immunoSEQ multiplex PCR. The table has tens of thousands of clones, 86% seen once. Material: peripheral blood. Receptors originate from a man between 50 and 59 years old with active COVID-19. The CDR3 runs from the conserved cysteine through the conserved F or W. The D gene is left open where the match is weak. Where a row states a size, it is once, few, many or the class of an expanded clone; other rows omit it.

J gene,D gene,clone size,V gene,CDR3 DNA,CDR3 protein
TRBJ1-6,TRBD1,few,TRBV9,TGTGCCAGCAGCGGAGGGGGCGGCTCCTATAATTCACCCCTCCACTTT,CASSGGGGSYNSPLHF
TRBJ1-3,.,.,TRBV4-2,TGTGCCAGCAGCCAAGGGAGCCCGGGAAACACCATATATTTT,CASSQGSPGNTIYF
TRBJ1-4,TRBD1,.,TRBV11-2,TGTGCCAGCAGCACGGACAGGGGCGAAAAACTGTTTTTT,CASSTDRGEKLFF
TRBJ2-5,TRBD2,.,TRBV3-1/TRBV3-2,TGTGCCAGCAGCCAAGACTGGGCTAGCGGGGGTCTTGGAGAGACCCAGTACTTC,CASSQDWASGGLGETQYF
TRBJ1-3,TRBD1,.,TRBV5-4,TGTGCCAGCAGCGCGGACAGGGGATCTGGAAACACCATATATTTT,CASSADRGSGNTIYF
TRBJ2-1,.,.,TRBV15,TGTGCCACCAGCAGGACCGGGAGCTCCTACAATGAGCAGTTCTTC,CATSRTGSSYNEQFF
TRBJ2-6,.,.,TRBV5-5,TGTGCCAGCAGCTTGGTGTCACAGGGCAATCCCTCTGGGGCCAACGTCCTGACTTTC,CASSLVSQGNPSGANVLTF
TRBJ1-2,.,.,TRBV29-1,TGCAGCGTTGAAGTAGTAACAGAACGAATCCTCTATGGCTACACCTTC,CSVEVVTERILYGYTF
TRBJ1-2,TRBD1,.,TRBV15,TGTGCCACCAGCAGTAGACAGGGAAGGATATATCGCTACACCTTC,CATSSRQGRIYRYTF
TRBJ2-5,TRBD2,.,TRBV6-5,TGTGCCAGCAGTTATCGGCCTAGCGGGGGCCTGGAGACCCAGTACTTC,CASSYRPSGGLETQYF
TRBJ2-2,TRBD1,.,TRBV5-4,TGTGCCAGCAGCTTGGGGGAACAGGGGGGGCTGTTTTTT,CASSLGEQGGLFF
TRBJ1-4,TRBD1,.,TRBV6-5,TGTGCCAGCAGTAGACAGGGGACGAAGGATGAAAAACTGTTTTTT,CASSRQGTKDEKLFF
TRBJ2-7,TRBD1,.,TRBV27,TGTGCCAGCAGGGCGGGACAGGGGATTTACGAGCAGTACTTC,CASRAGQGIYEQYF
TRBJ2-1,.,.,TRBV7-9,TGTGCCAGCAGCTTAGAAGGGGTATCGTCCTACAATGAGCAGTTCTTC,CASSLEGVSSYNEQFF
TRBJ1-4,TRBD1,.,TRBV30,TGTGCCTGGAGCAGGGGGTTGGCTGAAAAACTGTTTTTT,CAWSRGLAEKLFF
TRBJ2-4,TRBD2,.,TRBV7-2,TGTGCCAGCAGCTTAGAGGGGACTAGCGGGGCCAAAAACATTCAGTACTTC,CASSLEGTSGAKNIQYF
TRBJ1-2,TRBD1,few,TRBV19,TGTGCCAGTAGTAGGGACAGAGACTATGGCTACACCTTC,CASSRDRDYGYTF
TRBJ1-5,TRBD1,.,TRBV6-4,TGTGCCAGCACACGGACAGGGCTCAATCAGCCCCAGCATTTT,CASTRTGLNQPQHF
TRBJ2-3,TRBD2,.,TRBV4-2,TGTGCCAGCAGCCCTCGGGAGGCAAGCACAGATACGCAGTATTTT,CASSPREASTDTQYF
TRBJ2-6,.,.,TRBV5-1,TGCGCCAGCAGCTTAGCCGTCTCTGGGGCCAACGTCCTGACTTTC,CASSLAVSGANVLTF
TRBJ1-2,TRBD1,.,TRBV5-1,TGCGCCAGCAGCACGGGACAGGAGAACTATGGCTACACCTTC,CASSTGQENYGYTF
TRBJ2-1,.,.,TRBV9,TGTGCCAGCAGCGTAGTTGCGGGGTACAATGAGCAGTTCTTC,CASSVVAGYNEQFF
TRBJ1-1,.,.,TRBV27,TGTGCCACCTCATCAGTGAACACTGAAGCTTTCTTT,CATSSVNTEAFF
TRBJ1-4,TRBD1,.,TRBV3-1/TRBV3-2,TGTGCCAGCAGCCAATGGGACAGCCCAAATGAAAAACTGTTTTTT,CASSQWDSPNEKLFF
TRBJ1-2,.,.,TRBV18,TGTGCCAGCTCACTTTCGGGGTACCGCGGCTACACCTTC,CASSLSGYRGYTF
TRBJ2-2,TRBD1,.,TRBV6-5,TGTGCCAGCAAAGGACAGGGGCAGAACACCGGGGAGCTGTTTTTT,CASKGQGQNTGELFF
TRBJ2-3,TRBD2,once,TRBV7-2,TGTGCCAGCAGCCCCGGGGTAGCGGGAGGTAATACGCAGTATTTT,CASSPGVAGGNTQYF
TRBJ2-5,TRBD2,.,TRBV9,TGTGCCAGCAGCGTAGGCCTAGCGGGGGTGGAAGAGACCCAGTACTTC,CASSVGLAGVEETQYF
TRBJ2-1,.,.,TRBV6-5,TGTGCCAGCAGTCCCTCAAGGGCCCGGGGGGAGCAGTTCTTC,CASSPSRARGEQFF
TRBJ2-2,.,.,TRBV12-3/TRBV12-4,TGTGCCAGCAGTTTCGGGTTCGGGGAGCTGTTTTTT,CASSFGFGELFF
TRBJ2-3,.,.,TRBV5-1,TGCGCCAGCGCCCTACGTCAGCGGGGCACAGATACGCAGTATTTT,CASALRQRGTDTQYF
TRBJ2-3,TRBD2,once,TRBV2,TGTGCCAGCAGCGTCGGGGCTAGCGGGGGATACACAGATACGCAGTATTTT,CASSVGASGGYTDTQYF
TRBJ2-3,TRBD2,.,TRBV19,TGTGCCAGTAGTACGTTGTTCACTAGCGGGAGGTCTAGCACAGATACGCAGTATTTT,CASSTLFTSGRSSTDTQYF
TRBJ2-3,TRBD2,.,TRBV27,TGTGCCAGCAGCCAAAGACTAGCGGCCACAGATACGCAGTATTTT,CASSQRLAATDTQYF
TRBJ2-7,.,few,TRBV5-1,TGCGCCAGCGGGAGTAGTCCCCACGAGCAGTACTTC,CASGSSPHEQYF
TRBJ1-4,TRBD1,.,TRBV13,TGTGCCAGCAGCTTCCAACACCCCAGGGACAGCCAATTCGAAAAACTGTTTTTT,CASSFQHPRDSQFEKLFF
TRBJ1-6,.,.,TRBV30,TGTGCCTGGAGTGCCCAAGGGGGTTCACCCCTCCACTTT,CAWSAQGGSPLHF
TRBJ1-2,TRBD1,.,TRBV2,TGTGCCAGCAGGGCATTGACAGGGATCTATGGCTACACCTTC,CASRALTGIYGYTF
TRBJ1-6,.,.,TRBV6-1,TGTGCCAGCAGTGAAGTTGGAGGGAGCTCCTATAATTCACCCCTCCACTTT,CASSEVGGSSYNSPLHF
TRBJ1-5,.,.,TRBV7-9,TGTGCCAGCAGCCTCTTGACAGTGAATCAGCCCCAGCATTTT,CASSLLTVNQPQHF
TRBJ1-4,TRBD1,.,TRBV2,TGTGCCAGCAGCCGACAGGGGGGCAGTGAAAAACTGTTTTTT,CASSRQGGSEKLFF
TRBJ2-2,.,.,TRBV5-1,TGCGCCAGCAGCCTAAACCGCAACACCGGGGAGCTGTTTTTT,CASSLNRNTGELFF
TRBJ2-3,.,.,TRBV4-1,TGCGCCAGCAGCCAAGTCTCTAATACGCAGTATTTT,CASSQVSNTQYF
TRBJ2-5,TRBD2,.,TRBV5-1,TGCGCCAGCAGCTTGACTAGCGGGGGACCACAAGAGACCCAGTACTTC,CASSLTSGGPQETQYF
TRBJ2-1,.,.,TRBV3-1/TRBV3-2,TGTGCCAGCAGCCATTACATTCGGGGCAATGAGCAGTTCTTC,CASSHYIRGNEQFF
TRBJ2-1,TRBD1,once,TRBV5-1,TGCGCCAGCAGCTCGGGACAGGGGATCAATGAGCAGTTCTTC,CASSSGQGINEQFF
TRBJ2-1,TRBD1,.,TRBV4-1,TGCGCCAGCAGCCTGGGACAGGCGCCTCTCAATGAGCAGTTCTTC,CASSLGQAPLNEQFF
TRBJ2-1,TRBD1,once,TRBV13,TGTGCCAGCAATGGCCGGGACAGGGTAGGGAACAATGAGCAGTTCTTC,CASNGRDRVGNNEQFF
TRBJ2-2,TRBD1,.,TRBV3-1/TRBV3-2,TGTGCCAGCAGCCGCCTCAAGACAGGGGATTTGAACACCGGGGAGCTGTTTTTT,CASSRLKTGDLNTGELFF
TRBJ2-1,.,.,TRBV27,TGTGCCAGCAGAATTACTAGCAATGAGCAGTTCTTC,CASRITSNEQFF
TRBJ2-2,.,.,TRBV4-2,TGTGCCAGCAGCCAAAGGGGCCAAGTCACGACCGGGGAGCTGTTTTTT,CASSQRGQVTTGELFF
TRBJ1-1,TRBD1,.,TRBV19,TGTGCCAGTAGTAACCGGGACAGGGCGAACACTGAAGCTTTCTTT,CASSNRDRANTEAFF
TRBJ2-3,.,.,TRBV6-6,TGTGCCAGCAGGGCCCTTGGAGGGTACAGCACAGATACGCAGTATTTT,CASRALGGYSTDTQYF